This T cell receptor beta chain derives from a study of blood T cell repertoires in COVID-19 (dated by TCRdb to 2020 to 2022). With respect to the entire study: Samples from collaborators originated in the United States, Italy and Spain and spanned both the acute and convalescent phases of COVID-19. The samples were drawn from two sources: the first 160 participants of the ongoing ImmuneRACE study, and 1,254 subjects contributed by 6 global collaborators. Deeply sampled blood TCRbeta repertoires from subjects exposed to, actively infected with, or recovered from COVID-19 were included in the dataset. Where available, HLA class I and class II types were taken from metadata supplied by the sample provider and were not determined by assay-based typing. A de-identified subject ID, COVID-19 status, age in years and sex were almost always included in the sample metadata. The repertoires were released in a freely available public database intended as a resource for research on the immune response to SARS-CoV-2. The prospective study material was composed of cDNA or gDNA derived from T cells, B-cell-depleted T cells, or PBMCs.

CDR1 LNHDA and CDR2 SQIVND are derived from the germline V gene (reference sequence). V and J lose 3 bases and 8 bases, and a span of 13 bases separates them. CDR3 length: 13 amino acids, cysteine to phenylalanine. Solely the CDR3 DNA is kept, with 39 bases framed from the first base. What the research found in general, with its limitations: How much clinical and demographic metadata was included differed by source and by participant, and the metadata was provided uncurated.

Another Seattle source contributed samples from volunteer blood donors who had recovered from COVID-19. The collaborating institutions used their own protocols to collect whole blood in K2EDTA tubes. For TCRbeta analysis, collaborators shipped samples as frozen whole blood, isolated PBMCs, or DNA extracted from either of those sample types. TCRbeta CDR3 regions were amplified from genomic DNA using the immunoSEQ Assay, a bias-controlled multiplex PCR. Turning to the authors' computational methods: The number of nucleated cells in each sample was estimated from the amplification of reference gene primers within the assay. Sequence reads were collapsed and filtered to measure the absolute abundance of every unique TCRbeta CDR3 rearrangement. For each sample, productive Simpson clonality was calculated as the square root of Simpson's diversity index across productive rearrangements. The source is immuneACCESS, and TCRdb retained only in-frame sequences with V and J called. Part of the clones is not carried over; for the studies checked, unresolved V genes explain less than half of this, and the remainder is unexplained. The DNA was the basis for D and trimming; V, J and clone size are from that table. The sample records about 250,000 clones, 86% of which are singletons. The top ten clonotypes cover around 1.5% of the sample.

Concerning this clone: Its recognized antigen is unknown. Base-call qualities are not available, and no considerably larger clone is one nucleotide away.

Input material: peripheral blood. The receptor was derived from a woman aged 55-70 years who had recovered from COVID-19. Recombination joined TRBV19 with TRBJ1-2; a weak D assignment points to TRBD1 (5 bases agree). The CDR3 amino acid sequence is: CASSMGPNGGYTF. In nucleotides, the sequence is TGTGCCAGTAGTATGGGGCCGAACGGGGGCTACACCTTC.